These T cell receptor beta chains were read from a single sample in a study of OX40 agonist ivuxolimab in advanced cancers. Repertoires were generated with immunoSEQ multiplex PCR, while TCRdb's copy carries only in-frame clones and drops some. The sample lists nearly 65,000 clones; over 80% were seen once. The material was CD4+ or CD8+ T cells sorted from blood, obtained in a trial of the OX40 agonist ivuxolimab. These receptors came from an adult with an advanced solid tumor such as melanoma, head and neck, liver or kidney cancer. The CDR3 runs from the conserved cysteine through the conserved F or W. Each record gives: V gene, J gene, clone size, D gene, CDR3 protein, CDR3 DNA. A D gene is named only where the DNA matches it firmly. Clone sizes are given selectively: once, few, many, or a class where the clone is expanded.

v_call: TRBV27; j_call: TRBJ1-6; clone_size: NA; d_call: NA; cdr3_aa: CASSGMDIPNSPLHF; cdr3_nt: TGTGCCAGCAGCGGGATGGACATTCCTAATTCACCCCTCCACTTT
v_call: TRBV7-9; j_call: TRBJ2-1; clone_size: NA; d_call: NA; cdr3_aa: CASSLVVTPYNEQFF; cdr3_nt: TGTGCCAGCAGCTTAGTCGTAACCCCCTACAATGAGCAGTTCTTC
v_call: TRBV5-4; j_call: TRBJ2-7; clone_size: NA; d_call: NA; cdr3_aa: CASSFSGGTYEQYF; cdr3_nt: TGTGCCAGCAGCTTCAGCGGAGGAACCTACGAGCAGTACTTC
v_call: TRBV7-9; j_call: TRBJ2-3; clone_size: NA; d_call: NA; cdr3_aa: CASSLAVGPGDTQYF; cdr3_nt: TGTGCCAGCAGCTTAGCCGTTGGACCGGGAGATACGCAGTATTTT
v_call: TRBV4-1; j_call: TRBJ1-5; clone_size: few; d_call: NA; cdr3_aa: CASSQAPQGNQPQHF; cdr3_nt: TGCGCCAGCAGCCAAGCCCCCCAAGGCAATCAGCCCCAGCATTTT
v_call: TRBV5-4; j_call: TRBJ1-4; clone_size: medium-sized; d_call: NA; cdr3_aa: CASSLQGTTNEKLFF; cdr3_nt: TGTGCCAGCAGCTTACAGGGCACAACTAATGAAAAACTGTTTTTT
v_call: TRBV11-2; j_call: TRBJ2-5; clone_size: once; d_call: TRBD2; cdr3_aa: CASSALPGLAFETQYF; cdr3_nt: TGTGCCAGCAGCGCCCTTCCGGGACTAGCGTTCGAGACCCAGTACTTC
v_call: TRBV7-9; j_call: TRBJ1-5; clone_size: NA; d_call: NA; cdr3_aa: CASSFENEQPQHF; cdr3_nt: TGTGCCAGCAGCTTCGAAAACGAGCAGCCCCAGCATTTT
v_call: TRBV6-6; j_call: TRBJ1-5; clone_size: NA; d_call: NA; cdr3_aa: CASSKDAWEPQHF; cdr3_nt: TGTGCCAGCAGTAAAGATGCTTGGGAGCCCCAGCATTTT
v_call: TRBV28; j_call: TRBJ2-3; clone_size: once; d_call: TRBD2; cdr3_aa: CASSWTSVTDTQYF; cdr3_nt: TGTGCCAGCAGTTGGACTAGCGTCACAGATACGCAGTATTTT
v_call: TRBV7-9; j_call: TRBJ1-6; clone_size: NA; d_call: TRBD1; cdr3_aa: CASGSDRGIVGSDSPLHF; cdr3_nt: TGTGCCAGCGGGTCGGACAGGGGAATTGTCGGTTCGGATTCACCCCTCCACTTT
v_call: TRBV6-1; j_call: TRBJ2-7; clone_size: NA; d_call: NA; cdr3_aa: CASRPSLVSYEQYF; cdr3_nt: TGTGCCAGCAGGCCTAGCCTGGTCTCCTACGAGCAGTACTTC
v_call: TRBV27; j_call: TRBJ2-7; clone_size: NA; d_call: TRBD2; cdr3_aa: CASSPRGTVLYEQYF; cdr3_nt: TGTGCCAGCAGTCCGCGGGGGACGGTCCTCTACGAGCAGTACTTC
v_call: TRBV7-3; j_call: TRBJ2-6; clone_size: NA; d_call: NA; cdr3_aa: CASGSGANVLTF; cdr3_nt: TGTGCCAGCGGTTCTGGGGCCAACGTCCTGACTTTC
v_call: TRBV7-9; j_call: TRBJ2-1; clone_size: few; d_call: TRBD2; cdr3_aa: CATSGLAAYNEQFF; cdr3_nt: TGTGCCACCTCGGGACTAGCGGCTTACAATGAGCAGTTCTTC
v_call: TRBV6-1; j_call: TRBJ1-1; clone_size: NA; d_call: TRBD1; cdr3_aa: CASSDPDRSMNTEAFF; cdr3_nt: TGTGCCAGCAGTGACCCGGACAGGAGCATGAACACTGAAGCTTTCTTT
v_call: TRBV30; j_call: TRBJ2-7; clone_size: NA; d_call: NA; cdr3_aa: CAWSRDNSYEQYF; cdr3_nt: TGTGCCTGGAGCAGGGACAACTCCTACGAGCAGTACTTC
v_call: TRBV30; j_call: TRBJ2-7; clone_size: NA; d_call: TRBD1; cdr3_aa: CAWRPGTGIVEQYF; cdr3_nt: TGTGCCTGGAGGCCCGGGACAGGGATCGTGGAGCAGTACTTC
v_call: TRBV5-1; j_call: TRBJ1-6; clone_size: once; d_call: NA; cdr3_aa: CASSGGGAYNSPLHF; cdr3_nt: TGCGCCAGCAGCGGTGGGGGCGCCTATAATTCACCCCTCCACTTT
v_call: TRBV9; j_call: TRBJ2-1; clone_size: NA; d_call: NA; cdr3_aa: CASSVGGYSSEQFF; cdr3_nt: TGTGCCAGCAGCGTAGGCGGCTACAGCAGTGAGCAGTTCTTC
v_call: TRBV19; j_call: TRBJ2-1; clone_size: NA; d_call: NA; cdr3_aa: CASSTDSSSYNEQFF; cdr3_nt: TGTGCCAGTAGTACCGACTCCAGCTCCTACAATGAGCAGTTCTTC
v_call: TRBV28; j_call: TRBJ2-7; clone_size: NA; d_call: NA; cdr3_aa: CASSFDYEQYF; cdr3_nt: TGTGCCAGCAGTTTTGACTACGAGCAGTACTTC
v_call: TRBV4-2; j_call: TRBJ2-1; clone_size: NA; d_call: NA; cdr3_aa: CASSHVVGIAAEEQFF; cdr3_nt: TGTGCCAGCAGCCACGTGGTGGGGATAGCGGCGGAGGAGCAGTTCTTC
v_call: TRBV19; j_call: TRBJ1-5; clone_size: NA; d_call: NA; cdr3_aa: CASSIAGNNQPQHF; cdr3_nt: TGTGCCAGTAGTATTGCGGGAAACAATCAGCCCCAGCATTTT
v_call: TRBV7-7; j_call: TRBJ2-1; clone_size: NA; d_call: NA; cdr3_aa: CASSLEIYGEQFF; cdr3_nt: TGTGCTAGCAGCTTAGAGATTTACGGTGAGCAGTTCTTC
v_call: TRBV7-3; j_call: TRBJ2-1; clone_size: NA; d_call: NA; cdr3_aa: CASSSRLERYNEQFF; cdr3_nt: TGTGCCAGCAGCTCAAGACTAGAGCGGTACAATGAGCAGTTCTTC
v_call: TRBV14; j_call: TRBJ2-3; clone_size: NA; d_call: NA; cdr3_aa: CASSQGLAGDTQYF; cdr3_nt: TGTGCCAGCAGCCAGGGGCTAGCTGGGGATACGCAGTATTTT
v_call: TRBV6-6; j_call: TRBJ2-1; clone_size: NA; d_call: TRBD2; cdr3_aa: CASSRLTSGDDEQFF; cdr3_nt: TGTGCCAGCAGCCGGCTGACTAGCGGGGACGATGAGCAGTTCTTC
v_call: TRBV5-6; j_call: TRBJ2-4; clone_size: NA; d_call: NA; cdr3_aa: CASSVGNIQYF; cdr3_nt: TGTGCCAGCAGCGTGGGAAACATTCAGTACTTC
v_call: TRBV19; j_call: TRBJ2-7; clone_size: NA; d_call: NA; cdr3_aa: CASSPGQSPTYEQYF; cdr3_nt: TGTGCCAGTAGCCCCGGACAATCCCCAACCTACGAGCAGTACTTC
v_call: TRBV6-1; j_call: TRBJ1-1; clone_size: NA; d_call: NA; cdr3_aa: CASSAAPASNTEAFF; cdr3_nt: TGTGCCAGCAGCGCCGCCCCGGCATCGAACACTGAAGCTTTCTTT
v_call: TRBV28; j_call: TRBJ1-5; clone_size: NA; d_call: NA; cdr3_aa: CASSWVGQGVQPQHF; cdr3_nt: TGTGCCAGCAGTTGGGTAGGGCAGGGTGTTCAGCCCCAGCATTTT
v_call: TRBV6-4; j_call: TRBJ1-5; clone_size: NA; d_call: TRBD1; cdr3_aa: CASSVQGGSYNNQPQHF; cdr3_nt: TGTGCCAGCAGTGTACAGGGGGGCTCTTATAACAATCAGCCCCAGCATTTT
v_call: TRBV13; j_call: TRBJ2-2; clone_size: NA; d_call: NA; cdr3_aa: CASSLGFLTGELFF; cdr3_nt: TGTGCCAGCAGCCTGGGATTTCTCACCGGGGAGCTGTTTTTT
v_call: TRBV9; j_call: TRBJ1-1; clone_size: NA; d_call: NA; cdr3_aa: CASSGPGGTEAFF; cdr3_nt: TGTGCCAGCAGCGGACCCGGGGGCACTGAAGCTTTCTTT
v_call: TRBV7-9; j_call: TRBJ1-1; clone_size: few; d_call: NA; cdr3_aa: CASSLGSMSEAFF; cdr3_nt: TGTGCCAGCAGCTTAGGGAGTATGAGTGAAGCTTTCTTT
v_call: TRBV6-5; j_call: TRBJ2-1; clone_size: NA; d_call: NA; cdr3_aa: CASTAGFYNEQFF; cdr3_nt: TGTGCCAGCACGGCAGGTTTCTACAATGAGCAGTTCTTC
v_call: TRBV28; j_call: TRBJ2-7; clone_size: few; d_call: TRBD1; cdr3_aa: CASSLPGGRYEQYF; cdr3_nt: TGTGCCAGCAGTTTACCAGGGGGTAGATACGAGCAGTACTTC
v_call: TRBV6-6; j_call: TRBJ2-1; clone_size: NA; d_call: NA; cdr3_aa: CASSWTPVQGYNEQFF; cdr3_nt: TGTGCCAGCAGTTGGACGCCAGTCCAGGGTTACAATGAGCAGTTCTTC
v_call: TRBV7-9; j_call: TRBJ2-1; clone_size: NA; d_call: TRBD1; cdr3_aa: CASSSGTGVNEQFF; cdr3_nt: TGTGCCAGCAGCTCCGGGACAGGGGTCAATGAGCAGTTCTTC
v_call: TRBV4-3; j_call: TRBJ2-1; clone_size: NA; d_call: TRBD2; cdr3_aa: CASSQDLAGEFYEQFF; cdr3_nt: TGCGCCAGCAGCCAAGACCTAGCGGGAGAATTCTATGAGCAGTTCTTC
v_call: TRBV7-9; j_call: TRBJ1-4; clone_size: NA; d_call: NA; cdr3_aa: CASSSSSGLYEKLFF; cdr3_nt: TGTGCCAGCAGCTCTTCCTCGGGCCTATATGAAAAACTGTTTTTT
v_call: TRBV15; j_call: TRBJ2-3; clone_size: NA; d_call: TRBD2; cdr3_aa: CATSRSGTIDTQYF; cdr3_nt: TGTGCCACCAGCAGGAGCGGGACGATTGATACGCAGTATTTT
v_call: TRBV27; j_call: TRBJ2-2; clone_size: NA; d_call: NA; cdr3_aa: CASTNTGELFF; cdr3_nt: TGTGCCAGCACGAACACCGGGGAGCTGTTTTTT
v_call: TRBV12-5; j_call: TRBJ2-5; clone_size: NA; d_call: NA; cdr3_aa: CASGRQEQETQYF; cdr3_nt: TGTGCTAGTGGTCGACAGGAACAAGAGACCCAGTACTTC
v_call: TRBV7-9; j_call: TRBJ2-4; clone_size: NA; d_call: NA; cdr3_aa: CASSLWDQADIQYF; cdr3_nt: TGTGCCAGCAGCTTATGGGACCAGGCGGACATTCAGTACTTC
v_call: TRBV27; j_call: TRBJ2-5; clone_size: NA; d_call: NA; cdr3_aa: CASRFSGQETQYF; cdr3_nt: TGTGCCAGCAGGTTCTCGGGACAAGAGACCCAGTACTTC
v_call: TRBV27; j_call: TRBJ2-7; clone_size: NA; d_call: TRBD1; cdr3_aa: CASSTGQGGYEQYF; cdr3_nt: TGTGCCAGCAGTACTGGACAGGGTGGCTACGAGCAGTACTTC